This T cell receptor beta chain is drawn from a study of blood T cell repertoires in COVID-19. Whole-study context: From the United States, Italy and Spain came samples of acute and convalescent COVID-19. Sample material is recorded as cDNA or gDNA derived from T cells, B-cell-depleted T cells, or PBMCs.

Authors' processing steps: It was from reference gene primer amplification that nucleated cell counts were estimated. The repertoire was sequenced with immunoSEQ multiplex PCR; TCRdb's copy has only in-frame clones and lacks some. D and trimming were read from the DNA, whereas the V and J calls and clone size are those reported in that table. The sample carries roughly 410,000 clones, 70% to 90% recorded once. Germline-derived CDR1 and CDR2 are LGHNA and YSLEER. This CDR3 region has 14 residues. V was cut by 4 bases and J by 6 bases, with 15 bases left in between. The receptor was derived from a woman between 35 and 50 years old with COVID-19, enrolled during active disease. The chain uses TRBV4-3 and TRBJ1-1; tentatively, D is TRBD1 (6 bases). Sequencing was done on a sample of peripheral blood. As DNA, the CDR3 is TGCGCCAGCAGCCGTCTGACAGGAGGCTCTGAAGCTTTCTTT. Amino acids: CASSRLTGGSEAFF.